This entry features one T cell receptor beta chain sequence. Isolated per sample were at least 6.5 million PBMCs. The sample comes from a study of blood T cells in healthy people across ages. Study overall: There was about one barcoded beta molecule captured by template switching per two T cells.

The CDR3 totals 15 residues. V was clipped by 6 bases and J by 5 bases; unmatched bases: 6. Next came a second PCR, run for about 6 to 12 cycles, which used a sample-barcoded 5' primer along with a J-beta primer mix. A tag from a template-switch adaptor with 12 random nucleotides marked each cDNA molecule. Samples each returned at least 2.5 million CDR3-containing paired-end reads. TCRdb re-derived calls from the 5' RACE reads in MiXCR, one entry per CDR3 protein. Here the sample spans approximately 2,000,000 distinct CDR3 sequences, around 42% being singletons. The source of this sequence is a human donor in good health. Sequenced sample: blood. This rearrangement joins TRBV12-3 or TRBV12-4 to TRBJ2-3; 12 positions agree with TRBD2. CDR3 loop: CASSHPSGGEDTQYF. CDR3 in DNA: TGTGCCAGCAGCCACCCTAGCGGGGGGGAAGATACGCAGTATTTT.